These 26 T cell receptor beta chains share one sample of origin, sequenced in a study of blood T cell repertoires in COVID-19. TCRdb's table, derived via immunoSEQ multiplex PCR, lists solely in-frame clones and lacks some. The sample has approximately 350,000 clones, 75% to 90% seen once; the top ten hold around 1%. Sequencing was performed on PBMCs or T cells enriched from blood (not recorded which). These receptors originate from a man aged 18-30 years who had recovered from COVID-19.

The chain recombines TRBV3-1 (or the pseudogene TRBV3-2) with TRBJ2-1; 7 bases line up with TRBD1. The CDR3 sequence is 12 residues long. V dropped 5 bases and J dropped 6; count of bases not matched to a gene: 1. Germline V gene lookup returns CDR1 LGHDT and CDR2 YNNKEL (reference sequence). CDR3 amino acids: CASSYRGNEQFF. CDR3 nucleotide sequence: TGTGCCAGCAGCTACAGGGGCAATGAGCAGTTCTTC.

CDR3 sequence (DNA): TGCGCCAGCAGCCCGACAGGGGTTTGGAGAAACACTGAAGCTTTCTTT. This codes for CASSPTGVWRNTEAFF. The chain couples TRBV4-1 to TRBJ1-1; TRBD1 matches 8 bases. V gave up 4 bases and J gave up 2 bases; unmatched junction bases: 9. Per the germline V gene, CDR1 is MGHRA and CDR2 is YSYEKL. This CDR3 has 16 residues.

The chain couples TRBV6-1 to TRBJ2-7, with D perhaps TRBD1 (6 bases). The germline V gene encodes CDR1 MNHNS and CDR2 SASEGT. The CDR3 totals 15 residues. V was clipped by 1 base and J by 3 bases, with 13 bases between them. CDR3 DNA: TGTGCCAGCAGTGAAGGAGGGGGATACGGCTACGAGCAGTACTTC. This codes for CASSEGGGYGYEQYF.

V usage is TRBV24-1 and J usage is TRBJ2-2; tentative D call: TRBD2 (5 bases). CDR3 size: 14 residues. Trimming stripped 5 bases from V and 6 bases from J, with 12 bases between. Looked up from germline, CDR1 is KGHDR and CDR2 is SFDVKD. CDR3 in amino acids: CATSGTLGAGELFF. CDR3 sequence (DNA): TGTGCCACCAGTGGGACTCTTGGGGCCGGGGAGCTGTTTTTT.

The chain has TRBV4-1 and TRBJ2-6, with 8 bases aligning to TRBD1. J was trimmed by 0 bases and V by 4 bases; bases with no gene match: 5. This CDR3 spans 17 amino acids. CDR1 is MGHRA and CDR2 is YSYEKL in the germline V gene. CDR3 residues: CASSPGTGASGANVLTF. DNA for the CDR3: TGCGCCAGCAGCCCCGGGACAGGTGCCTCTGGGGCCAACGTCCTGACTTTC.

The genes are TRBV7-6 and TRBJ2-4, with 7 bases that match TRBD2. Germline V lookup: CDR1 SGHVS, CDR2 FNYEAQ. This CDR3 contains 17 residues. The V segment lost 5 bases and the J segment 2 bases; nucleotides outside the gene matches: 12. The CDR3 sequence: CASSPDSGLVSKNIQYF. The CDR3 DNA is TGTGCCAGCAGCCCGGACTCAGGACTAGTTTCCAAAAACATTCAGTACTTC.

This chain links TRBV10-3 with TRBJ1-3; TRBD1 might be the D (5 bases). The CDR3 runs to 16 residues. Trimming shortened V by 6 bases and J by 0 bases, and 15 bases separated the two germline ends. Germline V gene data show CDR1 as ENHRY and CDR2 as SYGVKD. Here the CDR3 DNA reads TGTGCCATCAGCCCCGCGGGGGGAATCTCTGGAAACACCATATATTTT. Protein product: CAISPAGGISGNTIYF.

A single count supports this clone. This sequence joins TRBV7-9 and TRBJ2-1; tentative D call: TRBD1 (5 bases). Germline loops: CDR1 SEHNR, CDR2 FQNEAQ (reference sequence). CDR3 length: 16 residues. Between the trimmed V and J ends, which lost 5 bases and 0 bases, there was a span of 14 bases. As DNA, the CDR3 is TGTGCCAGCAGCCCTTGGGGCGGCAGCTCCTACAATGAGCAGTTCTTC. Protein sequence: CASSPWGGSSYNEQFF. Full variable domain (missing parts from reference TRBV7-9 and TRBJ2-1): DTGVSQNPRHKITKRGQNVTFRCDPISEHNRLYWYRQTLGQGPEFLTYFQNEAQLEKSRLLSDRFSAERPKGSFSTLEIQRTEQGDSAMYLCASSPWGGSSYNEQFFGPGTRLTVL.

The CDR3 bases are TGTGCCAGTTTGCTTGACGGGGGGCGGCCCTCTTACGAGCAGTACTTC. Its protein is CASLLDGGRPSYEQYF. The rearrangement links TRBV7-2 to TRBJ2-7, with D tentatively TRBD2 (7 bases). With 9 bases removed from V and 4 bases from J, the gap between germline ends came to 25 bases. The germline gives CDR1 SGHTA, CDR2 FQGNSA. CDR3 length: 16 amino acids.

This sequence joins TRBV7-3 and TRBJ2-1; 11 bases match TRBD2. After removal of 5 bases from V and 2 bases from J, the junction contained 2 bases not matched to a gene. Germline CDR1 is SGHTA and CDR2 is FQGTGA. CDR3 length equals 15 residues. The DNA for the CDR3 is TGTGCCAGCAGCCAGGGACTAGCGGCCTACAATGAGCAGTTCTTC. Translating gives CASSQGLAAYNEQFF.

The chain has TRBV12-3 or TRBV12-4 and TRBJ1-5; 7 nucleotides agree with TRBD1. The CDR3 loop spans 13 amino acids. V was pared by 8 bases and J by 4 bases, with 5 bases of the junction left unmatched. DNA of the CDR3: TGTGCCAGCGCTGGGACAGATAATCAGCCCCAGCATTTT. Its translation is CASAGTDNQPQHF.

The chain employs TRBV19 and TRBJ1-5, with D possibly TRBD1 on 5 matching bases. Germline CDR1 reads LNHDA; CDR2 reads SQIVND (reference sequence). V dropped 6 bases and J dropped 7 bases, with 19 bases sitting between them. The CDR3 has 15 residues. CDR3 sequence reads: CASSPTPDPGQPQHF. CDR3 DNA sequence: TGTGCCAGTAGCCCTACCCCGGACCCAGGGCAGCCCCAGCATTTT.

The chain joins TRBV29-1 to TRBJ2-7; 9 nucleotides match TRBD1. In germline, CDR1 is SQVTM, CDR2 ANQGSEA. The V gene end was trimmed by 1 base and the J gene end by 0 bases; junction bases not matched to a gene: 4. The CDR3 totals 15 residues. In nucleotides, the CDR3 is TGCAGCGTTGAAGTGGGGACAGGGAGCTCCTACGAGCAGTACTTC. It is translated as CSVEVGTGSSYEQYF.

Comments on this clone: The sample has other DNA sequences that encode this CDR3 too. The chain joins TRBV28 to TRBJ2-7; the D is unclear. The CDR3 consists of 11 residues. The ends were cut back, 5 bases at V and 3 bases at J, with 5 bases in the middle. Germline lookup yields CDR1 MDHEN and CDR2 SYDVKM. The CDR3: CASSPGYEQYF. The CDR3 DNA is TGTGCCAGCAGTCCGGGCTACGAGCAGTACTTC.

The chain is built from TRBV10-3 and TRBJ2-7; D might be TRBD1 (5 bases). Per germline, CDR1 ENHRY and CDR2 SYGVKD. The V end was cut by 3 bases, the J end by 4 bases, with 7 bases between. The CDR3 is made up of 12 amino acids. The chain's CDR3 is CAISEQAYEQYF. Written as DNA, the CDR3 is TGTGCCATCAGTGAACAGGCTTACGAGCAGTACTTC.

The chain combines TRBV27 with TRBJ2-7; 10 nucleotides agree with TRBD2. V was clipped by 3 bases and J by 4 bases; unmatched bases: 6. Germline CDR1 is MNHEY and CDR2 is SMNVEV (reference sequence). This CDR3 contains 15 residues. The CDR3 loop is CASSLSGRGPYEQYF. The CDR3 nucleotides are TGTGCCAGCAGTTTGAGCGGGAGGGGACCATACGAGCAGTACTTC.

The V call is TRBV4-3, the J call TRBJ1-1; TRBD1 might be the D (5 bases). CDR1 is LGHNA, CDR2 YSLEER, per germline. This CDR3 spans 16 amino acids. Trimming stripped 0 bases from V and 0 bases from J, with 11 bases between. CDR3 protein: CASSQETDPMNTEAFF. DNA for the CDR3: TGCGCCAGCAGCCAAGAGACAGACCCAATGAACACTGAAGCTTTCTTT.

This chain uses TRBV6-5 with TRBJ1-3; D not resolved. V lost 0 bases and J 0 bases, leaving 6 bases between the germline ends. This CDR3 has 15 residues. In germline, CDR1 is MNHEY, CDR2 SVGAGI. CDR3: CASSYSRVSGNTIYF. CDR3 coding DNA: TGTGCCAGCAGTTACTCCCGAGTCTCTGGAAACACCATATATTTT.

The sample holds a few counts of this clone. The chain uses TRBV7-9 and TRBJ2-1, with 9 bases fitting TRBD1. The CDR3 loop spans 15 amino acids. Trimming cost V 5 bases and J 4 bases; bases outside gene matches: 6. Germline values: CDR1 SEHNR, CDR2 FQNEAQ (reference sequence). CDR3 sequence reads: CASSRGQGTYNEQFF. As DNA, the CDR3 is TGTGCCAGCAGCAGGGGACAGGGTACTTACAATGAGCAGTTCTTC.

The gene calls are TRBV3-1 (or the pseudogene TRBV3-2) and TRBJ1-1, with D possibly TRBD1 on 5 matching bases. The germline CDR1 and CDR2 sequences are LGHDT and YNNKEL (reference sequence). V lost 1 base, J lost 6 bases, and 12 bases lay in between. The CDR3 is made up of 14 amino acids. Written as DNA, the CDR3 is TGTGCCAGCAGCCAAGGGGGGGGGTTTTCTGAAGCTTTCTTT. This sequence encodes CASSQGGGFSEAFF.

This chain uses TRBV12-5 with TRBJ2-3; D remains ambiguous. V was cut by 1 base and J by 2 bases, with 10 bases left in between. Looked up from germline, CDR1 is LGHNT and CDR2 is FRNRAP. The CDR3 runs to 15 residues. The CDR3 is CASGLDLKPTDTQYF. DNA of the CDR3: TGTGCTAGTGGTTTGGACCTAAAACCCACAGATACGCAGTATTTT.

The rearrangement links TRBV10-3 to TRBJ2-2; a weak D match, TRBD1 (6 bases). CDR1 is ENHRY and CDR2 is SYGVKD in the germline V gene. The CDR3 is 15 residues long. V was trimmed by 7 bases and J by 4 bases, leaving 16 bases between them. CDR3 sequence: CAINRQGQSTGELFF. CDR3 bases: TGTGCCATCAATCGTCAGGGGCAGAGCACCGGGGAGCTGTTTTTT.

The V call is TRBV4-3, the J call TRBJ2-7; D uncertain. The CDR3 consists of 14 residues. Trimming left V 1 base short and J 6 bases short, with 13 bases between. CDR1 and CDR2 (germline): LGHNA, YSLEER. DNA of the CDR3: TGCGCCAGCAGCCAAGTAGGCTACCCGGGCGAGCAGTACTTC. Residues: CASSQVGYPGEQYF.

This rearrangement joins TRBV5-4 to TRBJ1-3; a possible D gene is TRBD1 (6 bases). This CDR3 has 16 amino acids. V was shortened by 4 bases and J by 0 bases, with 14 bases between the two germline ends. The germline V gene has CDR1 SGHNT and CDR2 YYREEE (reference sequence). CDR3: CASSLNTDSSGNTIYF. Written as DNA, the CDR3 is TGTGCCAGCAGCCTAAATACGGACAGCTCTGGAAACACCATATATTTT.

This clone was counted once. V gene TRBV11-2 combines with J gene TRBJ2-5, with no clear D. This CDR3 is built from 15 residues. The germline V gene encodes CDR1 SGHAT and CDR2 FQNNGV. Trimming stripped 1 base from V and 0 bases from J, with 9 bases between. As DNA, the CDR3 is TGTGCCAGCAGCTTAGGCACGGTGTACCAAGAGACCCAGTACTTC. Its translation is CASSLGTVYQETQYF. Drawing the rest from reference TRBV11-2 and TRBJ2-5, the complete variable domain is EAGVAQSPRYKIIEKRQSVAFWCNPISGHATLYWYQQILGQGPKLLIQFQNNGVVDDSQLPKDRFSAERLKGVDSTLKIQPAKLEDSAVYLCASSLGTVYQETQYFGPGTRLLVL.

V usage is TRBV28 and J usage is TRBJ2-1; D may be TRBD1 (5 bases). Germline CDR1 and CDR2: MDHEN and SYDVKM. Trimming pared 7 bases from V and 6 bases from J, leaving 22 bases between. CDR3 length: 16 amino acids. The CDR3 bases are TGTGCCAGCACCAAGTTTCGCCCTCAGGGTAGCAATGAGCAGTTCTTC. It specifies CASTKFRPQGSNEQFF.